This TCR beta chain is from a study of cytomegalovirus exposure and HLA in healthy donors. General study results and limits: Relative to the roughly 690-donor mean, N-insertions were reportedly fewer in an Asian-associated ancestry cluster in a later analysis. Investigators reported fewer than 200 TCR beta chains as tied to cytomegalovirus. When analyzed later, a missense DCLRE1C variant was found to be linked to TCR beta V- and J-gene trimming. Immune exposure information comprised only CMV serostatus.

Trimming shortened V by 4 bases and J by 5 bases, and 18 bases separated the two germline ends. CDR1 is SGDLS, CDR2 YYNGEE, per germline. The CDR3 is made up of 15 amino acids. Comments on this clone: Its target is unknown.

PCR amplification relied on 60 Vbeta primers (plus 13 Jbeta primers). Clones were read by immunoSEQ multiplex PCR, and TCRdb kept only the in-frame ones, dropping some. The repertoire has under 150,000 clones, 60% to 80% of them found once; the top ten carry around 5%. This TCR was recovered from a male donor in good health and CMV-seronegative. The sample consisted of PBMCs. The rearrangement uses TRBV9 and TRBJ2-5; a possible D gene is TRBD2 (6 bases). The DNA for the CDR3 is TGTGCCAGCAGCAATACAGTGAGGGCGGGGGAGACCCAGTACTTC. Protein product: CASSNTVRAGETQYF.